The next 16 T cell receptor beta chains were all read from a single sample in a study of graft-versus-host responses after intestinal transplantation. Their target antigens are unknown. Using immunoSEQ multiplex PCR, the repertoire was profiled, and TCRdb retains in-frame clones only, with some absent. The sample includes some 90,000 clones, 90% seen only once; the top ten take 0.11%. This specimen was unstimulated CD4+ T cells sorted from spleen or lymph node cells, taken before intestinal transplant. All receptors come from a human donor who received an intestinal transplant.

The rearrangement links TRBV5-1 to TRBJ2-7; 8 nucleotides align to TRBD2. The J segment lost 6 bases and the V segment lost 0 bases, leaving 5 bases of the junction unmatched. The length of the CDR3 is 14 residues. The germline V gene has CDR1 SGHRS and CDR2 YFSETQ. The CDR3 nucleotides are TGCGCCAGCAGCTTGGTCGGGGGGGCGACCGAGCAGTACTTC. This sequence encodes CASSLVGGATEQYF.

The rearrangement links TRBV5-8 to TRBJ2-7; TRBD2 aligns across 8 bases. The V gene end was trimmed by 2 bases and the J gene end by 1 base; junction bases not matched to a gene: 5. The CDR3 spans 15 residues. The germline CDR1 and CDR2 sequences are SGHTS and YDEGEE. The CDR3 region is CASSFWRGVSYEQYF. CDR3 bases: TGTGCCAGCAGCTTCTGGCGGGGGGTTTCCTACGAGCAGTACTTC. Supplemented by reference TRBV5-8 and TRBJ2-7, the full variable domain reads EAGVTQSPTHLIKTRGQQATLRCSPISGHTSVYWYQQALGLGLQFLLWYDEGEERNRGNFPPRFSGRQFPNYSSELNVNALELEDSALYLCASSFWRGVSYEQYFGPGTRLTVT.

The rearrangement joins TRBV6-5 to TRBJ1-2, with 7 bases aligning to TRBD1. CDR1 is MNHEY and CDR2 is SVGAGI in the germline V gene. V lost 0 bases, J lost 4 bases, and 5 bases stayed unmatched. This CDR3 has 15 residues. Here the CDR3 reads CASSYSEGTAYGYTF. DNA of the CDR3: TGTGCCAGCAGTTACTCAGAGGGGACAGCCTATGGCTACACCTTC.

The chain has TRBV7-9 and TRBJ1-4; TRBD1 is a possible D gene (5 bases). Per germline, CDR1 SEHNR and CDR2 FQNEAQ (reference sequence). The V end was cut by 5 bases, the J end by 7 bases, with 14 bases between. The CDR3 covers 14 residues. The CDR3 sequence: CASSPTQVVEKLFF. The CDR3 DNA follows: TGTGCCAGCAGCCCGACACAGGTAGTTGAAAAACTGTTTTTT.

The chain combines TRBV10-3 with TRBJ1-6, with D possibly being TRBD1 (5 bases). The CDR3 has 12 residues. The germline CDR1 and CDR2 sequences are ENHRY and SYGVKD. The V end lost 7 bases, the J end lost 7 bases, and 8 bases lay between the germline ends. CDR3 DNA sequence: TGTGCCATCACCTCAGGGAATTCACCCCTCCACTTT. Encoded protein: CAITSGNSPLHF.

The chain combines TRBV19 with TRBJ2-6, with a weak D call TRBD1 (5 bases). V lost 3 bases, J lost 0 bases, and 15 bases lay in between. Germline CDR1 reads LNHDA; CDR2 reads SQIVND (reference sequence). CDR3 length: 18 amino acids. CDR3 nucleotides: TGTGCCAGTAGTATCGCCAGGGTAGGCGGCTCTGGGGCCAACGTCCTGACTTTC. The encoded protein is CASSIARVGGSGANVLTF.

V usage is TRBV5-5 and J usage is TRBJ1-3, with 8 bases aligning to TRBD1. The germline V gene has CDR1 SGHKS and CDR2 YYEKEE (reference sequence). The CDR3 totals 20 residues. J lost 0 bases, V lost 4 bases, and 18 bases had no gene match. As DNA, the CDR3 is TGTGCCAGCAGCCCTATAATGGGGGGGACAGGTGCTAACTCTGGAAACACCATATATTTT. Its translation: CASSPIMGGTGANSGNTIYF.

V and J are TRBV10-3 and TRBJ1-1, with 9 positions matching TRBD1. This CDR3 has 16 amino acids. Losses at the gene ends were 6 bases for V and 0 bases for J; bases not matched to a gene: 8. Per germline, CDR1 ENHRY and CDR2 SYGVKD. The CDR3 DNA follows: TGTGCCATCAGGACAGGGGGGGATAATGTGAACACTGAAGCTTTCTTT. Its translation is CAIRTGGDNVNTEAFF.

This chain uses TRBV2 with TRBJ2-2; 8 positions match TRBD1. The CDR3 runs 16 residues. V dropped 0 bases and J dropped 5; count of bases not matched to a gene: 5. Germline V gene data show CDR1 as SNHLY and CDR2 as FYNNEI. DNA of the CDR3: TGTGCCAGCAGTGAAGCGCAGGGGGCGGGAACCGGGGAGCTGTTTTTT. Its protein is CASSEAQGAGTGELFF.

V is TRBV9 and J is TRBJ1-2; 7 nucleotides align to TRBD1. The CDR3 spans 13 residues. V trimming: 3 bases; J trimming: 4 bases; junction bases outside the gene matches: 3. CDR1 SGDLS and CDR2 YYNGEE come from the germline V gene. The CDR3 DNA sequence: TGTGCCAGCAGCGCCGGGACAGCCTATGGCTACACCTTC. It specifies CASSAGTAYGYTF.

V usage is TRBV29-1 and J usage is TRBJ2-5; 10 nucleotides align to TRBD2. The CDR3 is 13 amino acids. The V gene end was trimmed by 5 bases and the J gene end by 1 base; junction bases not matched to a gene: 1. Germline values: CDR1 SQVTM, CDR2 ANQGSEA. The DNA of the CDR3 is TGCAGCGTTTTAGCGGGGGGCCAAGAGACCCAGTACTTC. It is translated as CSVLAGGQETQYF.

The V and J genes are TRBV19 and TRBJ1-1; D is possibly TRBD1 (6 bases). The V end was cut by 5 bases, the J end by 7 bases, with 14 bases between. Per germline, CDR1 LNHDA and CDR2 SQIVND (reference sequence). This CDR3 region has 13 residues. In nucleotides, the CDR3 is TGTGCCAGTAGTGCACAGGGTTTGGGTGAAGCTTTCTTT. Translating it yields CASSAQGLGEAFF. The full variable domain, its missing parts supplied by reference TRBV19 and TRBJ1-1, is DGGITQSPKYLFRKEGQNVTLSCEQNLNHDAMYWYRQDPGQGLRLIYYSQIVNDFQKGDIAEGYSVSREKKESFPLTVTSAQKNPTAFYLCASSAQGLGEAFFGQGTRLTVV.

The genes are TRBV12-5 and TRBJ1-2; 7 nucleotides align to TRBD1. The V gene's germline CDR1 is LGHNT and CDR2 FRNRAP. The CDR3 has 12 amino acids. V lost 3 bases and J lost 14; bases outside the gene matches: 9. In DNA form, the CDR3 reads TGTGCTAGTGGTTTCGATCCAGGGGGTAGGACCTTC. Protein sequence: CASGFDPGGRTF.

The chain employs TRBV5-4 and TRBJ2-7; 7 bases are shared with TRBD2. V dropped 4 bases and J dropped 2; count of bases not matched to a gene: 9. CDR1 SGHNT and CDR2 YYREEE come from the germline V gene (reference sequence). The CDR3 runs 15 residues. The CDR3 DNA reads as TGTGCCAGCAGCCCTGGGGGGGGAAACACCTACGAGCAGTACTTC. This sequence encodes CASSPGGGNTYEQYF.

This chain connects TRBV5-1 to TRBJ2-2, with D unclear. The CDR3 runs 16 residues. V lost 0 bases and J 0 bases, leaving 9 bases between the germline ends. CDR1 and CDR2 from the germline V gene are SGHRS and YFSETQ. CDR3 in DNA: TGCGCCAGCAGCTTGGCAATGCAGGCGAACACCGGGGAGCTGTTTTTT. Its protein is CASSLAMQANTGELFF. Using reference TRBV5-1 and TRBJ2-2 for the parts outside the CDR3, the full variable domain is KAGVTQTPRYLIKTRGQQVTLSCSPISGHRSVSWYQQTPGQGLQFLFEYFSETQRNKGNFPGRFSGRQFSNSRSEMNVSTLELGDSALYLCASSLAMQANTGELFFGEGSRLTVL.

This clone was recorded a few times. The chain carries TRBV5-6 and TRBJ1-6; 8 nucleotides match TRBD1. CDR1 is SGHDT, CDR2 YYEEEE, per germline. After removal of 4 bases from V and 8 bases from J, the junction contained 8 bases not matched to a gene. The CDR3 sequence is 15 residues long. The DNA for the CDR3 is TGTGCCAGCAGCAGAAGGACAGGGTGGGATTCACCCCTCCACTTT. Residues: CASSRRTGWDSPLHF.